Following are 5 T cell receptor beta chains from one sample sequenced in a study of T cell repertoires in ileal Crohn's disease. Libraries were prepared by immunoSEQ multiplex PCR; TCRdb keeps only in-frame clonotypes and omits some of them. The repertoire includes tens of thousands of clones, 70% to 90% of them detected once, and roughly 2% sits in the top ten. Indicated time point: neoterminal ileum biopsy at postoperative endoscopy, about 6 months after surgery. Sequencing was carried out using ileal tissue. Every receptor here comes from an adult with Crohn's disease.

The chain couples TRBV19 to TRBJ2-2; 9 bases are a match to TRBD1. V gave up 5 bases and J gave up 6 bases; unmatched junction bases: 4. The CDR3 loop spans 14 amino acids. CDR1 is LNHDA and CDR2 is SQIVND in the germline V gene (reference sequence). Here the CDR3 DNA reads TGTGCCAGTAGTCGACAGGGGGTCCCCGGGGAGCTGTTTTTT. This encodes CASSRQGVPGELFF.

The chain has TRBV9 and TRBJ2-2; 7 bases are shared with TRBD1. V lost 6 bases and J lost 8; bases outside the gene matches: 13. The germline V gene has CDR1 SGDLS and CDR2 YYNGEE. The CDR3 spans 15 residues. Here the CDR3 reads CASNQLTGAAGELFF. The CDR3 coding sequence is TGTGCCAGCAACCAACTAACAGGGGCGGCGGGGGAGCTGTTTTTT.

The chain uses TRBV19 and TRBJ1-3; maybe TRBD1 (5 bases). V lost 3 bases and J 4 bases, leaving 16 bases between the germline ends. Germline V gene lookup returns CDR1 LNHDA and CDR2 SQIVND (reference sequence). The CDR3 spans 16 residues. CDR3: CASSIGAGRLGNTIYF. Here the CDR3 DNA reads TGTGCCAGTAGTATTGGGGCAGGGCGTTTAGGAAACACCATATATTTT.

The J gene is TRBJ1-3, the V gene TRBV9; no definite D call. Germline-derived CDR1 and CDR2 are SGDLS and YYNGEE. This CDR3 contains 17 residues. Between the trimmed V and J ends, which lost 0 bases and 0 bases, there was a span of 13 bases. CDR3 sequence: CASSVGASGSSGNTIYF. DNA of the CDR3: TGTGCCAGCAGCGTAGGAGCAAGCGGGAGCTCTGGAAACACCATATATTTT.

A single count supports this clone. The chain uses TRBV7-9 and TRBJ1-2; unclear D gene. The length of the CDR3 is 17 residues. V lost 6 bases to trimming and J lost 2 bases, with 22 bases between them. CDR1 SEHNR and CDR2 FQNEAQ come from the germline V gene (reference sequence). The CDR3 nucleotides are TGTGCCAGCAGTTCTATGCGGGAGAGAGGTTTCAACTATGGCTACACCTTC. Its translation: CASSSMRERGFNYGYTF.